The rows below give T cell receptor beta chains drawn from one sample of a study of T-cell memory formation after mild COVID-19. TCRdb used MiXCR to reprocess the 5' RACE reads, holding one entry per CDR3 protein. The sample has 90,000 to 120,000 distinct CDR3 sequences, 11% seen once. The sample comprised PBMCs or a T cell subset sorted from them (not recorded which). These receptors were taken from a man in his late teens or twenties who had mild COVID-19 (a few samples of this study predate the infection). Cell type and time point are not known. CDR3s include the opening cysteine and the closing phenylalanine or tryptophan. A D gene is named only where the DNA matches it firmly. Rows give clone size only sometimes, using once, few, many, or a class for an expanded clone.

size,D,V,J,length,DNA,CDR3
many,.,TRBV7-8,TRBJ2-3,14,TGTGCCAGCAGCTTAGATAGGAGAGGTGATACGCAGTATTTT,CASSLDRRGDTQYF
few,.,TRBV19,TRBJ1-1,13,TGTGCCAGTAGTATAACAGCGGCCGGGGTAGCTTTCTTT,CASSITAAGVAFF
once,.,TRBV5-1,TRBJ2-2,16,TGCGCCAGCAGCTTGGTCGGGGTTCGGATCACCGGGGAGCTGTTTTTT,CASSLVGVRITGELFF
few,.,TRBV7-9,TRBJ2-5,17,TGTGCCAGCAGCTCGCGACGGGCCCGCCAGGTCCAAGAGACCCAGTACTTC,CASSSRRARQVQETQYF
.,.,TRBV7-8,TRBJ2-2,16,TGTGCCAGCAGCTCCCGTGAAGGGGCGAACACCGGGGAGCTGTTTTTT,CASSSREGANTGELFF
few,.,TRBV28,TRBJ2-2,14,TGTGCCAGCAGTTTTAAGTCTTGGGGCGGGGAGCTGTTTTTT,CASSFKSWGGELFF
few,.,TRBV6-5,TRBJ1-1,14,TGTGCCAGCAGTCTTGACAGCTCGAACACTGAAGCTTTCTTT,CASSLDSSNTEAFF
.,.,TRBV19,TRBJ1-1,13,TGTGCCAGTACGGACACCATTAACACTGAAGCTTTCTTT,CASTDTINTEAFF
.,.,TRBV7-9,TRBJ1-2,13,TGTGCCAGCAGCTTAGCTCCAGGGAAGGGCTACACCTTC,CASSLAPGKGYTF
many,TRBD2,TRBV7-3,TRBJ2-5,14,TGTGCCAGCAGTGAGCGGGGGGCGCAAGAGACCCAGTACTTC,CASSERGAQETQYF
.,TRBD1,TRBV4-1,TRBJ1-5,16,TGCGCCAGCAGCCAGGGACAGGGGGCCCTTAATCAGCCCCAGCATTTT,CASSQGQGALNQPQHF
many,.,TRBV12-3/TRBV12-4,TRBJ1-1,14,TGTGCCAGCAGTCCATGGGGGGTGAACACTGAAGCTTTCTTT,CASSPWGVNTEAFF
few,TRBD2,TRBV12-3/TRBV12-4,TRBJ2-3,17,TGTGCCAGCATCCAATCGGGCGGGGGGGCCCTGACAGATACGCAGTATTTT,CASIQSGGGALTDTQYF
few,.,TRBV6-2/TRBV6-3,TRBJ1-2,12,TGTGCCAGCAGCCCGATGGACAGCGGCTACACCTTC,CASSPMDSGYTF
many,TRBD2,TRBV7-9,TRBJ2-7,16,TGTGCCAGCAGCCCATTACTAGCGGGGCTTCCCTACGAGCAGTACTTC,CASSPLLAGLPYEQYF
few,.,TRBV16,TRBJ1-5,15,TGTGCCAGCAGCCAATTTTTTGGAGGCAATCAGCCCCAGCATTTT,CASSQFFGGNQPQHF
.,.,TRBV6-4,TRBJ2-3,14,TGTGCCAGCAGTGAACTGGGGAGCACAGATACGCAGTATTTT,CASSELGSTDTQYF
few,.,TRBV5-8,TRBJ2-3,13,TGTGCCAGCAGCCCACGGTGGAAAGATACGCAGTATTTT,CASSPRWKDTQYF
few,TRBD1,TRBV25-1,TRBJ1-2,16,TGTGCCAGCAGTGGACCATGGACAGGGGGGAACTATGGCTACACCTTC,CASSGPWTGGNYGYTF
many,.,TRBV7-2,TRBJ2-2,15,TGTGCCAGCAGCACTTACGGACCGAACACCGGGGAGCTGTTTTTT,CASSTYGPNTGELFF
.,TRBD1,TRBV4-1,TRBJ1-6,11,TGCGCCAGCAGCCGAGGGGGCGGCCTCCACTTT,CASSRGGGLHF
many,.,TRBV12-3/TRBV12-4,TRBJ1-2,14,TGTGCCAGCAGCATAAGCGACAGGTTCTATGGCTACACCTTC,CASSISDRFYGYTF